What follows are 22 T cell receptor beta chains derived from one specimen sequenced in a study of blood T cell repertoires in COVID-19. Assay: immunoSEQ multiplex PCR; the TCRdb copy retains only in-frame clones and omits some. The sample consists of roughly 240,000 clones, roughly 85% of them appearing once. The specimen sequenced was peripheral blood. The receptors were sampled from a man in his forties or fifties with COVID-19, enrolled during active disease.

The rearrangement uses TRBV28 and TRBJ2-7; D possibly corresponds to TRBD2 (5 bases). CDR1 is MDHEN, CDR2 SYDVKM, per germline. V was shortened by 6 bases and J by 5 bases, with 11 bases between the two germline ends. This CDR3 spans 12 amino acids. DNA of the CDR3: TGTGCCAGCAGCACGGCCGGGGACGAGCAGTACTTC. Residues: CASSTAGDEQYF.

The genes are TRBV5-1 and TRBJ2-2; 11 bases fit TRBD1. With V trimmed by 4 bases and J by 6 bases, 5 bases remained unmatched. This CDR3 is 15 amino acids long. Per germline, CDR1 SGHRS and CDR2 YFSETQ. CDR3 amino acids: CASSQRTGGPGELFF. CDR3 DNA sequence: TGCGCCAGCAGCCAAAGGACAGGGGGCCCCGGGGAGCTGTTTTTT.

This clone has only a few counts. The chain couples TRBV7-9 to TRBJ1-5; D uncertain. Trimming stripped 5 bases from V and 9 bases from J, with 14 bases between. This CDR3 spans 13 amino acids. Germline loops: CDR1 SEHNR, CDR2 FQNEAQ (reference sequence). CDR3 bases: TGTGCCAGCAGCCCACTCAGCGAACGGCCCCAGCATTTT. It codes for CASSPLSERPQHF.

The CDR3 DNA is TGTGCCAGCAGCGTAGCTCTGGGGAGCCAAGAGACCCAGTACTTC. Amino acid sequence: CASSVALGSQETQYF. This sequence joins TRBV9 and TRBJ2-5, with D possibly matching TRBD2 (5 bases). This CDR3 is 15 amino acids long. Trimming removed 0 bases at V and 1 base at J, with 10 bases between. The germline V gene has CDR1 SGDLS and CDR2 YYNGEE.

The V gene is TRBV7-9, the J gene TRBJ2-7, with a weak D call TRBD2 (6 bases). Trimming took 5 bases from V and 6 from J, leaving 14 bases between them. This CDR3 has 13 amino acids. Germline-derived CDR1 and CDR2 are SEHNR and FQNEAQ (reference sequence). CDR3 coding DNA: TGTGCCAGCAGCCCTCCGGGGGTCTCCGAGCAGTACTTC. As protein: CASSPPGVSEQYF.

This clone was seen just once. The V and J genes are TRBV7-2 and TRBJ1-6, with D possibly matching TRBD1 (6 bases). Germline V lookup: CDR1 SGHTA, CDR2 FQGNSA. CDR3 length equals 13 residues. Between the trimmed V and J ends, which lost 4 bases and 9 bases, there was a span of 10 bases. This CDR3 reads CASSSQGRSPLHF. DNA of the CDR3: TGTGCCAGCAGCTCACAGGGCCGTTCACCCCTCCACTTT. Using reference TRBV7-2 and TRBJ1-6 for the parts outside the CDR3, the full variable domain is GAGVSQSPSNKVTEKGKDVELRCDPISGHTALYWYRQSLGQGLEFLIYFQGNSAPDKSGLPSDRFSAERTGGSVSTLTIQRTQQEDSAVYLCASSSQGRSPLHFGNGTRLTVT.

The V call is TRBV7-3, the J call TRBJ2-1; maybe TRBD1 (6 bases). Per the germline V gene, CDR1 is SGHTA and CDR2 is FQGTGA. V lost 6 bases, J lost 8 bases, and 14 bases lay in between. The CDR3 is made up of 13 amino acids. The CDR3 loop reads CASSLPGHYEQFF. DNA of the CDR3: TGTGCCAGCAGTTTACCGGGACACTATGAGCAGTTCTTC.

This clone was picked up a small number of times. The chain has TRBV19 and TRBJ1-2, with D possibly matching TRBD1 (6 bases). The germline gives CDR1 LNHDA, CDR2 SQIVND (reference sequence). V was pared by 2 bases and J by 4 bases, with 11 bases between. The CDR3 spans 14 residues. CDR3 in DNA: TGTGCCAGTAGTATAAGGGACAAGCCCTATGGCTACACCTTC. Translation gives CASSIRDKPYGYTF. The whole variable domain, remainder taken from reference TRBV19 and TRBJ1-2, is DGGITQSPKYLFRKEGQNVTLSCEQNLNHDAMYWYRQDPGQGLRLIYYSQIVNDFQKGDIAEGYSVSREKKESFPLTVTSAQKNPTAFYLCASSIRDKPYGYTFGSGTRLTVV.

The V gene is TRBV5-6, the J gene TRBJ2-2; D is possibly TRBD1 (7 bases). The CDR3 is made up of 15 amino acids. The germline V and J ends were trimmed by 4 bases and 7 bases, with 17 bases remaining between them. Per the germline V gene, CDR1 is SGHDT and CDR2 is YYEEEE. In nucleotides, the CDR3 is TGTGCCAGCAGCCGGGACAGAATGACTAGCGGGGAGCTGTTTTTT. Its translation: CASSRDRMTSGELFF.

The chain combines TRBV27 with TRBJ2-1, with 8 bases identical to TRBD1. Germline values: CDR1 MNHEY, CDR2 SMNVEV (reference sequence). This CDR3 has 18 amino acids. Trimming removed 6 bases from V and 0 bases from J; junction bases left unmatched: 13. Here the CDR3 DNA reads TGTGCCAGCAGGTACAGGGGGGTGAAATCCAGCTCCTACAATGAGCAGTTCTTC. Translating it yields CASRYRGVKSSSYNEQFF.

The CDR3 loop is CASSLDVQAQPQHF. The DNA for the CDR3 is TGTGCCAGCAGCCTCGACGTCCAGGCTCAGCCCCAGCATTTT. The V call is TRBV11-2, the J call TRBJ1-5; D gene ambiguous. The CDR3 is 14 residues long. V was cut by 5 bases and J by 6 bases, with 14 bases left in between. Germline V CDR1 and CDR2: SGHAT, FQNNGV.

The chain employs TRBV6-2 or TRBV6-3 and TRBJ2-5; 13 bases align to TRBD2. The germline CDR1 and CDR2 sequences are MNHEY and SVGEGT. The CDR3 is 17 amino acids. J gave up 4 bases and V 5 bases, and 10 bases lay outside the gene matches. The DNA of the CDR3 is TGTGCCAGCAGTCAGACTAGCGGGGGGCCCATATCAGAGACCCAGTACTTC. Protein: CASSQTSGGPISETQYF.

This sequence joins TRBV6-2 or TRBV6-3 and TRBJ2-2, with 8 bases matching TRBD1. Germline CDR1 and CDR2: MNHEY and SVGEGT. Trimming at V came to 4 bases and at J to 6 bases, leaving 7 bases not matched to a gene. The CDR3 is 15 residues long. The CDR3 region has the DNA TGTGCCAGCAGTTTAGAGACAGGGGTCTCCGGGGAGCTGTTTTTT. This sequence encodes CASSLETGVSGELFF.

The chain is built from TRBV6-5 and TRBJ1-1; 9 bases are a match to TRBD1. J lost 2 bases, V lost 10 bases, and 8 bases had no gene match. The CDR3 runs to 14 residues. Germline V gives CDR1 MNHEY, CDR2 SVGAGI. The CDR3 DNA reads TGTGCCACCACGGACAGGGGTAAAAACACTGAAGCTTTCTTT. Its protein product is CATTDRGKNTEAFF.

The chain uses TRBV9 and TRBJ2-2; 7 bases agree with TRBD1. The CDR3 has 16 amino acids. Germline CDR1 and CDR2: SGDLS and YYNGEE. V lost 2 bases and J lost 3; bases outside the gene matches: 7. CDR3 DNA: TGTGCCAGCAGCGTCAGGGGGTTGACGGACACCGGGGAGCTGTTTTTT. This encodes CASSVRGLTDTGELFF.

The DNA of the CDR3 is TGTGCCAGCAGCTTGAACAGGGGACCCTACGAGCAGTACTTC. Its protein product is CASSLNRGPYEQYF. V and J are TRBV7-2 and TRBJ2-7; 7 bases map to TRBD1. CDR1 and CDR2 (germline): SGHTA, FQGNSA. V lost 3 bases and J lost 2; bases outside the gene matches: 4. The length of the CDR3 is 14 residues. The full variable domain, completed using reference TRBV7-2 and TRBJ2-7, is GAGVSQSPSNKVTEKGKDVELRCDPISGHTALYWYRQSLGQGLEFLIYFQGNSAPDKSGLPSDRFSAERTGGSVSTLTIQRTQQEDSAVYLCASSLNRGPYEQYFGPGTRLTVT.

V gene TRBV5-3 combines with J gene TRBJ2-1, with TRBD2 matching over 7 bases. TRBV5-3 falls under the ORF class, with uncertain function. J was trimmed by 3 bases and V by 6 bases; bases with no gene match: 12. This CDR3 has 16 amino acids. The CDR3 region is CARTHIRGGSYNEQFF. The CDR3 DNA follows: TGTGCCAGAACCCATATTCGCGGGGGTAGCTACAATGAGCAGTTCTTC.

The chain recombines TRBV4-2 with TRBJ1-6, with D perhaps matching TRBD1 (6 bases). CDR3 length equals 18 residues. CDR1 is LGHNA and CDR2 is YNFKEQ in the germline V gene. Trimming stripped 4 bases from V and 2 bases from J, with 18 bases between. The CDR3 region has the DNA TGTGCCAGCAGCCCGTTCTCAGACAGGCAAACCTATAATTCACCCCTCCACTTT. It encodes CASSPFSDRQTYNSPLHF.

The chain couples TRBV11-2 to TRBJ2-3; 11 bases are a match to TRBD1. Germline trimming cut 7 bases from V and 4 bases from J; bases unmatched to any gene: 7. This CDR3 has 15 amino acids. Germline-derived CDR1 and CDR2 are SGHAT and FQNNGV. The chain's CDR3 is CASKRPGQGADTQYF. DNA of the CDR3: TGTGCCAGCAAGAGACCGGGACAGGGGGCAGATACGCAGTATTTT.

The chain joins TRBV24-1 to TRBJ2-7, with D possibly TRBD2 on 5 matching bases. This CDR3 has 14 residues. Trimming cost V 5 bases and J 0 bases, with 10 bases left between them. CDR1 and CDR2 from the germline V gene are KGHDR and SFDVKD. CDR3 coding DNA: TGTGCCACCAGTGGTGCCGGGAACTCCTACGAGCAGTACTTC. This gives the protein CATSGAGNSYEQYF.

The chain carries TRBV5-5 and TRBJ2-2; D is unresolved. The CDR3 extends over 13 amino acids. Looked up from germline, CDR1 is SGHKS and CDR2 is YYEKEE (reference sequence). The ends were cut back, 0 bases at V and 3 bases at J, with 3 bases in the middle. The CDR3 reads CASSLADTGELFF. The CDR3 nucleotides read TGTGCCAGCAGCTTGGCGGACACCGGGGAGCTGTTTTTT.

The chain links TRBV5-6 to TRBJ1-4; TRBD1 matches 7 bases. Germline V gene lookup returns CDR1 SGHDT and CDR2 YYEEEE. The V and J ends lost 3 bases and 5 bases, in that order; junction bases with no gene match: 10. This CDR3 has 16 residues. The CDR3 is CASSSGQVVINEKLFF. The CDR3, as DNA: TGTGCCAGCAGCTCCGGACAGGTAGTCATAAATGAAAAACTGTTTTTT.